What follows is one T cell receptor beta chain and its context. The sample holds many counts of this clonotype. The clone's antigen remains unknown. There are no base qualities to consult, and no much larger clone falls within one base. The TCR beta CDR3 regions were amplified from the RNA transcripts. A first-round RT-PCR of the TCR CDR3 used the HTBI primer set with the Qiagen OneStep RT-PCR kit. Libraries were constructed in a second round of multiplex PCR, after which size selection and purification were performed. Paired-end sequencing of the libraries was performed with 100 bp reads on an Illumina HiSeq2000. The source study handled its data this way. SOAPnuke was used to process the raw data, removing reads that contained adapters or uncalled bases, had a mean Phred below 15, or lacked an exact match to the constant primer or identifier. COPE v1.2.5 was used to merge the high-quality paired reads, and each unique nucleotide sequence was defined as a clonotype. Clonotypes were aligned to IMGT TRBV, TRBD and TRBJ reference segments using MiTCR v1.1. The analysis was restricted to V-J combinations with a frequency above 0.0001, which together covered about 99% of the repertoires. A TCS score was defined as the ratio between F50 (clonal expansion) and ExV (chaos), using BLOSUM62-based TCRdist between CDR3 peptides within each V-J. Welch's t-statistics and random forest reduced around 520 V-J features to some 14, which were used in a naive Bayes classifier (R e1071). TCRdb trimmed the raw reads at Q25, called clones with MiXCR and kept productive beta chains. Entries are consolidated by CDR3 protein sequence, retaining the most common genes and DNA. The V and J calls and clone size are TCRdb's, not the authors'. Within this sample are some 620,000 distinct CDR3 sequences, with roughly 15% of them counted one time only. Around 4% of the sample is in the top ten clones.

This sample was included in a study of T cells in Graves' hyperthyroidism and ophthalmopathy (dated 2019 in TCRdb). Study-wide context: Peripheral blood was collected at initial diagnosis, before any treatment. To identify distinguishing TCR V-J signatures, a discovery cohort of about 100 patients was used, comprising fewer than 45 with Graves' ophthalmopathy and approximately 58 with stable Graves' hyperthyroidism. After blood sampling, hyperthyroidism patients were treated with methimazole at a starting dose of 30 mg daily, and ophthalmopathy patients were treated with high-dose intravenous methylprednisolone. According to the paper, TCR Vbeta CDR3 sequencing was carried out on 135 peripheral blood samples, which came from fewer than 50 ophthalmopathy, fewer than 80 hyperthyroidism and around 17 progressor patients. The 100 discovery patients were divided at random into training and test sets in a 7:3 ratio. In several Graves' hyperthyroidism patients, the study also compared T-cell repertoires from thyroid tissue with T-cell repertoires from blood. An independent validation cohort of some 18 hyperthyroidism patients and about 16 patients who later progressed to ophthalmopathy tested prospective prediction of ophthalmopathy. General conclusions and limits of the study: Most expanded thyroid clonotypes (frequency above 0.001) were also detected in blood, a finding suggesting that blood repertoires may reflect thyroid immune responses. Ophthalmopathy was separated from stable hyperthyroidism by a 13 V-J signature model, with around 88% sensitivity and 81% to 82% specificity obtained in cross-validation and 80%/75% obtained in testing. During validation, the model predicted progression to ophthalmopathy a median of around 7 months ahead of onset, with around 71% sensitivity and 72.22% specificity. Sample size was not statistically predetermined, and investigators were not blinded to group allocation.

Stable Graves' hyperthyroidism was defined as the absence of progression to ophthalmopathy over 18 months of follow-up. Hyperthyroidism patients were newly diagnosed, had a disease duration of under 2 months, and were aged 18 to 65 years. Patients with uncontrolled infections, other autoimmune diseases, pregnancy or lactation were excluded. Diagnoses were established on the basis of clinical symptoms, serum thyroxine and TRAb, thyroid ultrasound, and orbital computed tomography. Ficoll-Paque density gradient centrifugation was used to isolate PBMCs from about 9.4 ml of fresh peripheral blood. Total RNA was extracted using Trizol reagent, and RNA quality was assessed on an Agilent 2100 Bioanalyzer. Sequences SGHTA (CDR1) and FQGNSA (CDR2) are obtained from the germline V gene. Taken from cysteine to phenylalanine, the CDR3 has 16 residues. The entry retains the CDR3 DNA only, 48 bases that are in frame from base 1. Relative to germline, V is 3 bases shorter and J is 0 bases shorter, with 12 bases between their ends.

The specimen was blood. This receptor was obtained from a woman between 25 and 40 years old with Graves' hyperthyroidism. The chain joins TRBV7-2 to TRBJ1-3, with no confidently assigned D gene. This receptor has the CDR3 CASSLSQTVSGNTIYF. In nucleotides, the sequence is TGTGCCAGCAGCTTGTCCCAGACCGTCTCTGGAAACACCATATATTTT.